The rows below give T cell receptor beta chains drawn from one sample of a study of cytomegalovirus exposure and HLA in healthy donors. Produced via immunoSEQ multiplex PCR; TCRdb's table is partial and in-frame only. The profile shows 40,000 to 55,000 clones, about three quarters of them singletons. The specimen sequenced was PBMCs. Receptor source: a man younger than 30 in good health and CMV-seronegative. Both conserved end residues are part of each CDR3. The D gene is left open where the match is weak. Expanded clones are given a class, and other clones once, few, many or no size at all.

D: NA
J: TRBJ2-7
size: few
V: TRBV10-3
CDR3: CAISDTGAGQYF
DNA: TGTGCCATCAGTGATACAGGCGCAGGGCAGTACTTC

D: TRBD1
J: TRBJ2-2
size: NA
V: TRBV5-4
CDR3: CASSTRDRVKAGELFF
DNA: TGTGCCAGCAGCACCCGGGACAGGGTGAAGGCCGGGGAGCTGTTTTTT

D: TRBD2
J: TRBJ2-1
size: NA
V: TRBV4-1
CDR3: CASSLMTSGFYNEQFF
DNA: TGCGCCAGCAGCCTTATGACTAGCGGGTTTTACAATGAGCAGTTCTTC

D: TRBD2
J: TRBJ2-7
size: NA
V: TRBV4-2
CDR3: CASSPLTGLASYEQYF
DNA: TGTGCCAGCAGCCCTTTAACGGGACTAGCGTCCTACGAGCAGTACTTC

D: TRBD1
J: TRBJ2-7
size: NA
V: TRBV28
CDR3: CASSLFGQGTYEQYF
DNA: TGTGCCAGCAGTTTGTTCGGACAGGGGACCTACGAGCAGTACTTC

D: TRBD1
J: TRBJ1-5
size: few
V: TRBV28
CDR3: CASRRQGVSNQPQHF
DNA: TGTGCCAGCAGACGTCAGGGGGTGAGCAATCAGCCCCAGCATTTT

D: NA
J: TRBJ2-7
size: NA
V: TRBV7-2
CDR3: CASSRVRTALYEQYF
DNA: TGTGCCAGCAGCCGCGTCAGGACAGCACTTTACGAGCAGTACTTC

D: NA
J: TRBJ1-4
size: few
V: TRBV28
CDR3: CASGVTGSNEKLFF
DNA: TGTGCCAGCGGGGTGACAGGCAGTAATGAAAAACTGTTTTTT

D: TRBD1
J: TRBJ2-1
size: NA
V: TRBV9
CDR3: CASSEMTGGLYNEQFF
DNA: TGTGCCAGCAGCGAGATGACAGGGGGTCTCTACAATGAGCAGTTCTTC

D: TRBD1
J: TRBJ1-4
size: NA
V: TRBV2
CDR3: CASSTTQTGRTNEKLFF
DNA: TGTGCCAGCAGCACCACACAGACAGGGCGTACGAATGAAAAACTGTTTTTT

D: NA
J: TRBJ1-1
size: NA
V: TRBV30
CDR3: CAWNQGGTEAFF
DNA: TGTGCCTGGAACCAGGGAGGAACTGAAGCTTTCTTT

D: TRBD1
J: TRBJ2-7
size: NA
V: TRBV7-6
CDR3: CASSPGQGASWEQYF
DNA: TGTGCCAGCAGCCCTGGACAGGGGGCCTCTTGGGAGCAGTACTTC

D: NA
J: TRBJ2-2
size: once
V: TRBV9
CDR3: CASSAHPGALRELFF
DNA: TGTGCCAGCAGCGCCCATCCAGGGGCCCTACGTGAGCTGTTTTTT

D: TRBD1
J: TRBJ1-2
size: NA
V: TRBV6-6
CDR3: CASSSDRGGYTF
DNA: TGTGCCAGCAGTTCAGACAGGGGTGGCTACACCTTC

D: NA
J: TRBJ1-1
size: NA
V: TRBV5-1
CDR3: CASSLEGGSEAFF
DNA: TGCGCCAGCAGCTTGGAAGGGGGTAGTGAAGCTTTCTTT